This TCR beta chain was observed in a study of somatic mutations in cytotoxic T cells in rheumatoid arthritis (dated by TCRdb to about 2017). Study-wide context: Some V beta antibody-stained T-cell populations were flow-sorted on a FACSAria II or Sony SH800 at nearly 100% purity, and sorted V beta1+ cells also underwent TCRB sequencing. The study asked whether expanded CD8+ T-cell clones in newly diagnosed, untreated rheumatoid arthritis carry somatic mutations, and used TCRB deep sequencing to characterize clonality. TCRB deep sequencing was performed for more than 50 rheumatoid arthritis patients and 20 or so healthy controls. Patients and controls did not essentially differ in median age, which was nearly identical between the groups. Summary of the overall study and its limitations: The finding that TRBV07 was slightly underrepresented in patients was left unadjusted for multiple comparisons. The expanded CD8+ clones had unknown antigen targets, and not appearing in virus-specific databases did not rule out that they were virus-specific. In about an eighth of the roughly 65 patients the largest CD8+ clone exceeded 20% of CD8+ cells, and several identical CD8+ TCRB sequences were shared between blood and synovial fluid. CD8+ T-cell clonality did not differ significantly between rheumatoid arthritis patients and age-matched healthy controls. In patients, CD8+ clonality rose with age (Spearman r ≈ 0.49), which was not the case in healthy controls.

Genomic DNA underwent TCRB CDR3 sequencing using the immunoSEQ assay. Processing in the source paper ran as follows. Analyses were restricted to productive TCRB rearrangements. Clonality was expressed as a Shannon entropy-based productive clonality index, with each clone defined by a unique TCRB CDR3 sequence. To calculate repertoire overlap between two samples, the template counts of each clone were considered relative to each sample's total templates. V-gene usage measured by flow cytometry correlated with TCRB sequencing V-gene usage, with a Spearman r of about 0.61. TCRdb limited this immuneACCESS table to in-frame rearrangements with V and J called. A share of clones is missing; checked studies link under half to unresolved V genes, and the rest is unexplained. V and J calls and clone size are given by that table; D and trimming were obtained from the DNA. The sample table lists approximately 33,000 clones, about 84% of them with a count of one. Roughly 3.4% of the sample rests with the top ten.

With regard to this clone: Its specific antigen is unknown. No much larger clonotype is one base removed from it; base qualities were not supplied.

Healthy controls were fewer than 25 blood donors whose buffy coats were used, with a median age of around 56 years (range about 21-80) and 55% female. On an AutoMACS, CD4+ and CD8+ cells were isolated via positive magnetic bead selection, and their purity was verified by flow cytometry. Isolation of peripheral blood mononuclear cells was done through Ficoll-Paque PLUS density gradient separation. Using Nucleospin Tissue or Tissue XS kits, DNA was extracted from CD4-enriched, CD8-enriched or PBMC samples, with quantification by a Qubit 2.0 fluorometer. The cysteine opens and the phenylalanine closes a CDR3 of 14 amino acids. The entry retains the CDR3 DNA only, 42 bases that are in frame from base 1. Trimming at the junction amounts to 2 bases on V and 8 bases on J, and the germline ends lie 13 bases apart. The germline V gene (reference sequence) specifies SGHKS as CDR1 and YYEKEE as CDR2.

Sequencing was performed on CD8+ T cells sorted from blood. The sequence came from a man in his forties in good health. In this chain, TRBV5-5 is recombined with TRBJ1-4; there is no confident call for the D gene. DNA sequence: TGTGCCAGCAGCTTAAGGGTCCTGGGGGAAAAACTGTTTTTT. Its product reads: CASSLRVLGEKLFF.